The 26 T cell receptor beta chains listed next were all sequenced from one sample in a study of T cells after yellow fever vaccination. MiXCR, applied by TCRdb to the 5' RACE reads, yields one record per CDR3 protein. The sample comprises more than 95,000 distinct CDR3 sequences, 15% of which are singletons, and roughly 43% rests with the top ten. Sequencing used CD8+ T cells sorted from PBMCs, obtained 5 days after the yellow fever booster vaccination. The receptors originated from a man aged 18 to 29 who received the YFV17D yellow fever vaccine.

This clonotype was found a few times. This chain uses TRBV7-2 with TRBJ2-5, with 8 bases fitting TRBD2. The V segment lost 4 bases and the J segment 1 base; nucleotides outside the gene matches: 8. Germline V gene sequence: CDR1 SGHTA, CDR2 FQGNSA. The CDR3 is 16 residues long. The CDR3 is CASSSPLAGPQETQYF. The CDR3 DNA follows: TGTGCCAGCAGCTCCCCGTTAGCGGGGCCCCAAGAGACCCAGTACTTC.

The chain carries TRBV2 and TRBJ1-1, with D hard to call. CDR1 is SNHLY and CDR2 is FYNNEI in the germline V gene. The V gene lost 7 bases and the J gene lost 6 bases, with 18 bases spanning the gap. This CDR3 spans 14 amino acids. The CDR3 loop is CASIQSGVGPEAFF. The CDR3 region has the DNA TGTGCCAGCATCCAAAGCGGAGTGGGCCCTGAAGCTTTCTTT.

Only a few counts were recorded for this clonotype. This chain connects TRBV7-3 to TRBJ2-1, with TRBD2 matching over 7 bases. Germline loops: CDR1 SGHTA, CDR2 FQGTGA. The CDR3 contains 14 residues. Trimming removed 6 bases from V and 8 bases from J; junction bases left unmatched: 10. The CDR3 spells CASSAGLTGHEQFF. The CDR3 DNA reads TGTGCCAGCAGTGCGGGACTAACGGGCCATGAGCAGTTCTTC.

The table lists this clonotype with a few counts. CDR3 loop: CASGARRHEQFF. The CDR3 DNA reads as TGTGCCTCAGGAGCCCGGCGGCATGAGCAGTTCTTC. This rearrangement joins TRBV27 to TRBJ2-1; D ambiguous. CDR3 length equals 12 residues. V lost 11 bases to trimming and J lost 8 bases, with 16 bases between them. Germline CDR1 is MNHEY and CDR2 is SMNVEV (reference sequence).

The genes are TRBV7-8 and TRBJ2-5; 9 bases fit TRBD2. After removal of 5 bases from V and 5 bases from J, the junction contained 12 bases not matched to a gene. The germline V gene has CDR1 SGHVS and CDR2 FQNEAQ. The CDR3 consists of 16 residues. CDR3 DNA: TGTGCCAGCAGCCAAGTCGCTAGCGGGGTTGGTGAGACCCAGTACTTC. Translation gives CASSQVASGVGETQYF.

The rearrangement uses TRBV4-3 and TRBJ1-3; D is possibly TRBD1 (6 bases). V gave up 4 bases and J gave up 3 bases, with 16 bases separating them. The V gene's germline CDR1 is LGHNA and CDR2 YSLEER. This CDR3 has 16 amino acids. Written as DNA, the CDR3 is TGCGCCAGCAGCCTCGCGAGGGGGGGAGATGGAAACACCATATATTTT. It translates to CASSLARGGDGNTIYF.

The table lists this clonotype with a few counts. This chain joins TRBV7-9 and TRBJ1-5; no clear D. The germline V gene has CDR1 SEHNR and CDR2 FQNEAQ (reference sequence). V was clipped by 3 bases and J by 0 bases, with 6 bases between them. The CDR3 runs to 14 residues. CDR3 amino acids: CASSFLGSNQPQHF. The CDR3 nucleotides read TGTGCCAGCAGCTTCTTAGGTAGCAATCAGCCCCAGCATTTT.

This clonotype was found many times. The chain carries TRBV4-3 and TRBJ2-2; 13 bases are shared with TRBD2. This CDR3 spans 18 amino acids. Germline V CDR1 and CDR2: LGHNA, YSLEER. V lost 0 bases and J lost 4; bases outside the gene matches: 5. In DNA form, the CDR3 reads TGCGCCAGCAGCCAAGACGAACTAGCGGGGGGGCTCACCGGGGAGCTGTTTTTT. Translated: CASSQDELAGGLTGELFF.

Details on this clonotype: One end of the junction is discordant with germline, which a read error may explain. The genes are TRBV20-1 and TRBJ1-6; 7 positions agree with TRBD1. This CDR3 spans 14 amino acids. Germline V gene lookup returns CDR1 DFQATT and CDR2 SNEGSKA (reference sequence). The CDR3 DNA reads TGCAGTGCAAGAGCAAGGGGGCGCAGATCACCCCTCCACTTT. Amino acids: CSARARGRRSPLHF.

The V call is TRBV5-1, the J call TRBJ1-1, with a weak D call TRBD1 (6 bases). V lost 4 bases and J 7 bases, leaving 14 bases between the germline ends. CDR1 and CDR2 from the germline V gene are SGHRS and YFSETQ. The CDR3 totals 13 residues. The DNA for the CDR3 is TGCGCCAGCAGCCCGACAGGTCCCTTTGAAGCTTTCTTT. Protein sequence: CASSPTGPFEAFF.

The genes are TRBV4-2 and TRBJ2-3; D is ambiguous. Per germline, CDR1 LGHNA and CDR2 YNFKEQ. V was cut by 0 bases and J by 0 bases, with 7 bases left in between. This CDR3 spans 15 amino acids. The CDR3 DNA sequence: TGTGCCAGCAGCCAAGATCCCGGGAGCACAGATACGCAGTATTTT. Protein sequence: CASSQDPGSTDTQYF.

CDR3 residues: CASSLSGAQETQYF. Written as DNA, the CDR3 is TGTGCCAGCAGCTTGAGCGGGGCCCAAGAGACCCAGTACTTC. V usage is TRBV7-9 and J usage is TRBJ2-5; 7 bases are shared with TRBD2. The CDR3 length is 14 residues. Germline lookup yields CDR1 SEHNR and CDR2 FQNEAQ (reference sequence). The J segment lost 1 base and the V segment lost 3 bases, leaving 2 bases of the junction unmatched.

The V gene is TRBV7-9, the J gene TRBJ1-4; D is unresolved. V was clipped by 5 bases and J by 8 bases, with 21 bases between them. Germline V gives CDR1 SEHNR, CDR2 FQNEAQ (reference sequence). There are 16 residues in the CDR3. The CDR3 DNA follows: TGTGCCAGCAGCCCCGTTCGGACCATCGGAAGGGAAAAACTGTTTTTT. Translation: CASSPVRTIGREKLFF.

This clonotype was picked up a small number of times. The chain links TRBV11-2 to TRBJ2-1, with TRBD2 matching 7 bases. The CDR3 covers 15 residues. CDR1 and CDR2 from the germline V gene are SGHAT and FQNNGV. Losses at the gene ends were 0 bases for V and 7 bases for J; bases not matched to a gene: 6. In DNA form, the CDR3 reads TGTGCCAGCAGCTTAGAGAGCGGGAAGGTGAATGAGCAGTTCTTC. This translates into CASSLESGKVNEQFF.

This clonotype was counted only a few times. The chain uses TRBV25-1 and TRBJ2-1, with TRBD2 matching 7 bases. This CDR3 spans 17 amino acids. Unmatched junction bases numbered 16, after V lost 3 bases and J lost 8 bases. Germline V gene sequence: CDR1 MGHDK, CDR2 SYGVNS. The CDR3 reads CASSELQRGGSRHEQFF. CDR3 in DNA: TGTGCCAGCAGTGAGTTACAGCGGGGTGGGTCCAGGCATGAGCAGTTCTTC.

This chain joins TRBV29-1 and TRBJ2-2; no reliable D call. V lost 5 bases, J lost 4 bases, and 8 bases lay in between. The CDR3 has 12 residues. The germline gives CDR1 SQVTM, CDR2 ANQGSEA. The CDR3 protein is CSVFVGTGELFF. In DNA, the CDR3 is TGCAGCGTTTTCGTAGGCACCGGGGAGCTGTTTTTT.

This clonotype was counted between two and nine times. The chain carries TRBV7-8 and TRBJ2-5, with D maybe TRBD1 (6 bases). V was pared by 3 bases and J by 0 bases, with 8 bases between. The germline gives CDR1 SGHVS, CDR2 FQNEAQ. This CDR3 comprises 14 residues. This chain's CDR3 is CASSLDSYQETQYF. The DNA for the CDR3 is TGTGCCAGCAGCTTGGACAGCTACCAAGAGACCCAGTACTTC.

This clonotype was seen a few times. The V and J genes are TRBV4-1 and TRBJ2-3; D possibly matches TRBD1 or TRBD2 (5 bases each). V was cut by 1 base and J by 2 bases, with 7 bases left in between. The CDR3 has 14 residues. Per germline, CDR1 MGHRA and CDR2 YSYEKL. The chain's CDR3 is CASSQVGVTDTQYF. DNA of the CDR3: TGCGCCAGCAGCCAAGTGGGGGTCACAGATACGCAGTATTTT.

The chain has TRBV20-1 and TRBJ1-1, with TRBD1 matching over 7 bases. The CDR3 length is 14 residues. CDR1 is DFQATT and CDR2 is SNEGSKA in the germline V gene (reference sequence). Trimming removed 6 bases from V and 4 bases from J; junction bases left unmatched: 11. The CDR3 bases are TGCAGTGCGTGTGCAAGGGGGCAAGGCACTGAAGCTTTCTTT. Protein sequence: CSACARGQGTEAFF.

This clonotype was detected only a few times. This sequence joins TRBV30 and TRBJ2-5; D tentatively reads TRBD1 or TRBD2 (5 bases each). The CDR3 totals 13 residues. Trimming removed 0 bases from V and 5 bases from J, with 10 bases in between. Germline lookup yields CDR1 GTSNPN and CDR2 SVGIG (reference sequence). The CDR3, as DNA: TGTGCCTGGAGTGTAGGGGACCCCGAGACCCAGTACTTC. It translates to CAWSVGDPETQYF.

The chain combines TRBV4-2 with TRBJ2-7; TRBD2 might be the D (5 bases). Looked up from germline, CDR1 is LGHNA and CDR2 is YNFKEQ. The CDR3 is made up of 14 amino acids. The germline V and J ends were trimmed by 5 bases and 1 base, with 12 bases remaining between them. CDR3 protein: CASSYGEGSYEQYF. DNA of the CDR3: TGTGCCAGCAGCTACGGCGAGGGATCCTACGAGCAGTACTTC.

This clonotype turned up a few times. The DNA of the CDR3 is TGTGCCAGCAGTACCAAGGACAGTTGGCCCCGAAACAATGAGCAGTTCTTC. Translated: CASSTKDSWPRNNEQFF. The V and J genes are TRBV6-2 or TRBV6-3 and TRBJ2-1; perhaps TRBD1 as D (6 bases). Germline V lookup: CDR1 MNHEY, CDR2 SVGEGT. The CDR3 is made up of 17 amino acids. V lost 5 bases to trimming and J lost 5 bases, with 22 bases between them.

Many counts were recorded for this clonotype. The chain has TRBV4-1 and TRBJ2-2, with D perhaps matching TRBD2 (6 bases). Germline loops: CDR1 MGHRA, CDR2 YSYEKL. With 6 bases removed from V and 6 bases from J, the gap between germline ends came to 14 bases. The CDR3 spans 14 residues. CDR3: CASRHPGEAGELFF. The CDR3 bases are TGCGCCAGCAGACATCCCGGGGAGGCCGGGGAGCTGTTTTTT.

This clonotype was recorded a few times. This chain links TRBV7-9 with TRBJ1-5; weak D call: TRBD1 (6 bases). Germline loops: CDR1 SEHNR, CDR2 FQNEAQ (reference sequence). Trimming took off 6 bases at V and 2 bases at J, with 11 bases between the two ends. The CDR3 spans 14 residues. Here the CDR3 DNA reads TGTGCCAGCAGTCGGGAGGGGGGCAATCAGCCCCAGCATTTT. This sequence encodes CASSREGGNQPQHF.

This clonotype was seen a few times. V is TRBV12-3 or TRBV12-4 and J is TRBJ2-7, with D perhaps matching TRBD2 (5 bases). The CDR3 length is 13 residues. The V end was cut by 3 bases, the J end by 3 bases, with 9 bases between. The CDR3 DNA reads TGTGCCAGCAGTTTTCCGGGGAACTACGAGCAGTACTTC. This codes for CASSFPGNYEQYF.

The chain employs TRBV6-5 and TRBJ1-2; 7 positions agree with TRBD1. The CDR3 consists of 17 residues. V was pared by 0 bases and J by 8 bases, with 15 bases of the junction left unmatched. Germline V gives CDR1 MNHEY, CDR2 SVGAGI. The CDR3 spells CASSYSMIGPGGNGYTF. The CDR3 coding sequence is TGTGCCAGCAGTTACTCGATGATCGGGCCAGGGGGAAACGGCTACACCTTC.